These 26 T cell receptor beta chains share one sample of origin, sequenced in a study of STAT3 mutations in large granular lymphocyte leukemia. The study's findings and limits: At least one immunodominant TCR beta clonotype appeared in every T-cell large granular lymphocyte leukemia patient.

Their recognized antigens are unknown. Profiled with immunoSEQ multiplex PCR; TCRdb holds only in-frame clones, not every one. This table holds about 39,000 clones, around 80% found once. The sequencing input was PBMCs. These receptors were collected from a human donor with T large granular lymphocyte leukemia. Some clones in this sample may be carry-over from other donors' samples.

J is TRBJ1-2 and V is TRBV21-1. TRBV21-1 is labeled a pseudogene. The CDR3 runs to 15 residues. The CDR3 region is CASSKGEGRTYGYTF. The CDR3 DNA reads as TGTGCCAGCAGCAAAGGGGAGGGCCGAACCTATGGCTACACCTTC.

This chain joins TRBV6-5 and TRBJ1-4; D is unresolved. From germline, CDR1 is MNHEY and CDR2 SVGAGI. V lost 8 bases and J lost 5, with 18 bases in between. CDR3 size: 15 residues. CDR3 nucleotide sequence: TGTGCCAGCTCCACCACCGTTATCTCAAATGAAAAACTGTTTTTT. The encoded protein is CASSTTVISNEKLFF.

CDR3 DNA sequence: TGTGCCAGCAGGTCGACAGGGGAGACGCAGCCCCAGCATTTT. It specifies CASRSTGETQPQHF. The chain links TRBV6-5 to TRBJ1-5; the match to TRBD1 covers 8 bases. The ends lost 6 bases at V and 7 bases at J; junction bases unmatched: 8. The length of the CDR3 is 14 residues. CDR1 is MNHEY and CDR2 is SVGAGI in the germline V gene.

The CDR3 loop reads CASSPGLADYEQYF. CDR3 in DNA: TGTGCCAGCAGTCCTGGACTAGCGGATTACGAGCAGTACTTC. The V and J genes are TRBV28 and TRBJ2-7, with 10 bases identical to TRBD2. V shed 5 bases and J 4 bases; nucleotides not matched to a gene: 5. The germline V gene encodes CDR1 MDHEN and CDR2 SYDVKM. The CDR3 totals 14 residues.

The chain couples TRBV28 to TRBJ2-3; 11 bases match TRBD2. V was clipped by 4 bases and J by 8 bases; unmatched bases: 11. Looked up from germline, CDR1 is MDHEN and CDR2 is SYDVKM. The CDR3 covers 16 residues. The CDR3 DNA sequence: TGTGCCAGCAGTTCCCCGACTAGCGGGGAAGGGGGTACGCAGTATTTT. It yields the protein CASSSPTSGEGGTQYF.

The V gene is TRBV18, the J gene TRBJ1-2; D not certain. With 2 bases removed from V and 4 bases from J, the gap between germline ends came to 17 bases. This CDR3 has 16 amino acids. In germline, CDR1 is KGHSH, CDR2 LQKENI. The CDR3 loop reads CASSPAPDPSGYGYTF. The CDR3 DNA follows: TGTGCCAGCTCACCAGCGCCTGACCCCTCGGGCTATGGCTACACCTTC.

J is TRBJ1-6 and V is TRBV28; D is unresolved. This CDR3 region has 16 residues. Germline CDR1 and CDR2: MDHEN and SYDVKM. With 3 bases removed from V and 0 bases from J, the gap between germline ends came to 9 bases. The CDR3 region is CASSFRSHSYNSPLHF. CDR3 coding DNA: TGTGCCAGCAGTTTTAGATCCCACTCCTATAATTCACCCCTCCACTTT.

This clone has only a few counts. The chain combines TRBV5-1 with TRBJ2-5; D gene ambiguous. The germline V gene has CDR1 SGHRS and CDR2 YFSETQ. The V end lost 4 bases, the J end lost 4 bases, and 11 bases lay between the germline ends. CDR3 length: 13 amino acids. Here the CDR3 DNA reads TGCGCCAGCAGCAAACTAACCTCAGAGACCCAGTACTTC. Amino acids: CASSKLTSETQYF. Full variable domain (remainder filled in from reference TRBV5-1 and TRBJ2-5): KAGVTQTPRYLIKTRGQQVTLSCSPISGHRSVSWYQQTPGQGLQFLFEYFSETQRNKGNFPGRFSGRQFSNSRSEMNVSTLELGDSALYLCASSKLTSETQYFGPGTRLLVL.

Only one count was recorded for this clone. This rearrangement joins TRBV10-3 to TRBJ2-6; 10 nucleotides line up with TRBD1. Losses at the gene ends were 6 bases for V and 2 bases for J; bases not matched to a gene: 7. CDR3 size: 17 residues. CDR1 ENHRY and CDR2 SYGVKD come from the germline V gene. CDR3 protein: CAISPGQGRTGANVLTF. The DNA for the CDR3 is TGTGCCATCAGCCCGGGACAGGGGCGAACTGGGGCCAACGTCCTGACTTTC.

This clone was seen a few times. The identical CDR3 is also encoded by other nucleotide sequences in the sample. The J gene is TRBJ1-5, the V gene TRBV27; D ambiguous. Deletions cut 6 bases from V and 1 base from J, with 10 bases between. The CDR3 is made up of 14 amino acids. The V gene's germline CDR1 is MNHEY and CDR2 SMNVEV (reference sequence). CDR3 bases: TGTGCCAGCAGGCCAGGCATCAGCAATCAGCCCCAGCATTTT. This encodes CASRPGISNQPQHF.

The CDR3 DNA sequence: TGTGCCATCAGACCACTAGCGAACACCGGGGAGCTGTTTTTT. This sequence encodes CAIRPLANTGELFF. The chain carries TRBV10-3 and TRBJ2-2, with a weak D call TRBD2 (5 bases). This CDR3 spans 14 amino acids. V was shortened by 6 bases and J by 0 bases, with 8 bases between the two germline ends. From germline, CDR1 is ENHRY and CDR2 SYGVKD.

The chain uses TRBV2 and TRBJ2-7; D gene ambiguous. The CDR3 spans 12 residues. With 5 bases removed from V and 3 bases from J, the gap between germline ends came to 8 bases. Germline-derived CDR1 and CDR2 are SNHLY and FYNNEI. CDR3 sequence reads: CASSPLGYEQYF. CDR3 nucleotide sequence: TGTGCCAGCAGTCCACTCGGCTACGAGCAGTACTTC.

This clone appeared a few times. V is TRBV6-5 and J is TRBJ1-4; D uncertain. Per the germline V gene, CDR1 is MNHEY and CDR2 is SVGAGI. The ends were cut back, 8 bases at V and 0 bases at J, with 7 bases in the middle. This CDR3 has 13 residues. CDR3 sequence (DNA): TGTGCCAGCGGGTCTGCAACTAATGAAAAACTGTTTTTT. Translation: CASGSATNEKLFF.

The chain combines TRBV7-6 with TRBJ2-5; no clear D. The V end lost 1 base, the J end lost 2 bases, and 8 bases lay between the germline ends. Looked up from germline, CDR1 is SGHVS and CDR2 is FNYEAQ. The CDR3 is 14 residues long. CDR3 nucleotide sequence: TGTGCCAGCAGCTTAGTTGAGTGGCAAGAGACCCAGTACTTC. It translates to CASSLVEWQETQYF.

The V gene is TRBV2, the J gene TRBJ2-7; the match to TRBD1 covers 7 bases. V dropped 7 bases and J dropped 3; count of bases not matched to a gene: 9. CDR1 is SNHLY, CDR2 FYNNEI, per germline. The CDR3 is 14 residues long. The CDR3 here is CASNLLGQSYEQYF. The CDR3 nucleotides read TGTGCCAGCAACCTTTTGGGACAGAGCTACGAGCAGTACTTC.

The chain links TRBV5-1 to TRBJ2-7; 7 positions agree with TRBD1. Germline V gene lookup returns CDR1 SGHRS and CDR2 YFSETQ. Trimming at V came to 0 bases and at J to 0 bases, leaving 0 bases not matched to a gene. The CDR3 contains 14 residues. CDR3: CASSLAGGSYEQYF. The CDR3 coding sequence is TGCGCCAGCAGCTTGGCAGGGGGCTCCTACGAGCAGTACTTC.

The chain carries TRBV19 and TRBJ1-1; D unresolved. The V gene's germline CDR1 is LNHDA and CDR2 SQIVND (reference sequence). The CDR3 spans 12 residues. Trimming took 5 bases from V and 10 from J, leaving 14 bases between them. CDR3 loop: CASSGRSAGAFF. The CDR3 coding sequence is TGTGCCAGTAGTGGACGCTCGGCGGGAGCTTTCTTT.

The genes are TRBV27 and TRBJ2-1; 7 nucleotides match TRBD2. The junction had 8 bases not matched to a gene; V was cut back by 2 bases and J by 4 bases. The CDR3 is made up of 16 amino acids. The germline CDR1 and CDR2 sequences are MNHEY and SMNVEV (reference sequence). The CDR3 loop is CASSLLAPSGYNEQFF. DNA for the CDR3: TGTGCCAGCAGTTTACTGGCTCCTAGCGGTTACAATGAGCAGTTCTTC.

V usage is TRBV7-8 and J usage is TRBJ1-2; D gene unclear. V was pared by 1 base and J by 3 bases, with 12 bases between. Germline V gene data show CDR1 as SGHVS and CDR2 as FQNEAQ. This CDR3 comprises 15 residues. CDR3: CASSLGRLLDYGYTF. The CDR3 DNA reads TGTGCCAGCAGCTTAGGCAGGCTCCTAGACTATGGCTACACCTTC.

The chain uses TRBV6-6 and TRBJ2-2; D is ambiguous. V was trimmed by 0 bases and J by 1 base, leaving 3 bases between them. CDR3 length equals 14 residues. CDR1 is MNHNY, CDR2 SVGAGI, per germline (reference sequence). DNA for the CDR3: TGTGCCAGCAGTTACTCAGGGAACACCGGGGAGCTGTTTTTT. Its translation is CASSYSGNTGELFF.

This clone was counted once. The chain is built from TRBV5-1 and TRBJ2-1; 11 bases are a match to TRBD2. The CDR3 covers 16 residues. V was clipped by 2 bases and J by 7 bases; unmatched bases: 8. Germline CDR1 and CDR2: SGHRS and YFSETQ. As DNA, the CDR3 is TGCGCCAGCAGCTTCAGGCCTAGCGGGGGGCCGAATGAGCAGTTCTTC. This encodes CASSFRPSGGPNEQFF.

CDR3: CASSQDTGYTYEQYF. The CDR3, as DNA: TGCGCCAGCAGCCAAGATACGGGGTACACCTACGAGCAGTACTTC. This rearrangement joins TRBV4-3 to TRBJ2-7, with D maybe TRBD2 (5 bases). The V end lost 0 bases, the J end lost 2 bases, and 11 bases lay between the germline ends. CDR3 length: 15 amino acids. From germline, CDR1 is LGHNA and CDR2 YSLEER.

The chain combines TRBV5-6 with TRBJ2-7, with D possibly being TRBD2 (5 bases). There are 14 residues in the CDR3. Germline V CDR1 and CDR2: SGHDT, YYEEEE. Trimming removed 0 bases from V and 7 bases from J, with 14 bases in between. As DNA, the CDR3 is TGTGCCAGCAGCTTGGGGGAACTGTCGGGGGAGCAGTACTTC. It translates to CASSLGELSGEQYF.

The J gene is TRBJ2-3, the V gene TRBV4-1, with D hard to call. CDR1 is MGHRA, CDR2 YSYEKL, per germline. V lost 0 bases to trimming and J lost 2 bases, with 3 bases between them. The CDR3 is made up of 13 amino acids. In DNA form, the CDR3 reads TGCGCCAGCAGCCAAGACCTCACAGATACGCAGTATTTT. Translating it yields CASSQDLTDTQYF.

This chain connects TRBV18 to TRBJ1-2; D unresolved. Germline CDR1 is KGHSH and CDR2 is LQKENI. V lost 3 bases and J 2 bases, leaving 10 bases between the germline ends. This CDR3 contains 14 residues. CDR3 bases: TGTGCCAGCTCACCGGACGGTCAGAACTATGGCTACACCTTC. Translated: CASSPDGQNYGYTF.

This clone was observed once. The chain links TRBV11-2 to TRBJ1-1; 8 bases map to TRBD1. CDR3 length: 17 residues. Germline loops: CDR1 SGHAT, CDR2 FQNNGV. Trimming took 3 bases from V and 0 from J; bases not matched to a gene: 9. The chain's CDR3 is CASSLYDRGEMNTEAFF. The DNA of the CDR3 is TGTGCCAGCAGCTTGTACGACAGGGGCGAAATGAACACTGAAGCTTTCTTT.